A selection of T cell receptor beta chains follows, all from one sample in a study of cytomegalovirus exposure and HLA in healthy donors. Assay used: immunoSEQ multiplex PCR; TCRdb lists only in-frame clones, some missing. The sample shows some 140,000 clones, roughly three quarters of them seen only once. The specimen was PBMCs. These receptors originate from a man between 18 and 29 years old in good health and CMV-seronegative. The CDR3 runs from the conserved cysteine through the conserved F or W. Fields, in order: D gene, V gene, J gene, clone size, CDR3 protein, CDR3 DNA. A D gene is named only where the DNA matches it firmly. Rows give clone size only sometimes, using once, few, many, or a class for an expanded clone.

>-|TRBV6-1|TRBJ1-2|once
CASGAGFYGYTF
TGTGCCAGCGGTGCAGGATTCTATGGCTACACCTTC
>-|TRBV9|TRBJ1-1|-
CASSALEGLNTEAFF
TGTGCCAGCAGCGCCCTAGAGGGCCTGAACACTGAAGCTTTCTTT
>TRBD2|TRBV19|TRBJ2-7|-
CASRGTSGGRSYEQYF
TGTGCCAGTAGAGGGACTAGCGGGGGCCGTTCCTACGAGCAGTACTTC
>-|TRBV20-1|TRBJ2-3|-
CSASRGDTQYF
TGCAGTGCTTCCCGAGGGGATACGCAGTATTTT
>-|TRBV4-3|TRBJ2-7|-
CASSQDGFYEQYF
TGCGCCAGCAGCCAAGATGGCTTCTACGAGCAGTACTTC
>TRBD1|TRBV5-1|TRBJ2-7|-
CASSLRTPGGSYEQYF
TGCGCCAGCAGCTTGAGGACGCCAGGGGGATCCTACGAGCAGTACTTC
>-|TRBV7-9|TRBJ1-6|-
CASSSMNTYSPLHF
TGTGCCAGCAGCTCCATGAACACGTACTCACCCCTCCACTTT
>-|TRBV4-3|TRBJ2-2|-
CASRTTGSGSTGELFF
TGCGCCAGCAGGACTACGGGGTCTGGGAGCACCGGGGAGCTGTTTTTT
>-|TRBV4-2|TRBJ1-1|-
CASSPGQKENTEAFF
TGTGCCAGCAGCCCAGGACAGAAGGAAAACACTGAAGCTTTCTTT
>-|TRBV9|TRBJ1-6|-
CASSPQLGSPLHF
TGTGCCAGCAGCCCCCAACTCGGGTCACCCCTCCACTTT
>TRBD2|TRBV2|TRBJ2-1|-
CASSDGASGGNEQFF
TGTGCCAGCAGTGATGGGGCTAGCGGGGGTAATGAGCAGTTCTTC
>-|TRBV27|TRBJ1-2|-
CASKDGGYGYTF
TGTGCCAGCAAGGACGGAGGCTATGGCTACACCTTC
>-|TRBV28|TRBJ1-5|-
CASSFRVVSNQPQHF
TGTGCCAGCAGTTTTAGAGTGGTTAGCAATCAGCCCCAGCATTTT
>TRBD1|TRBV6-5|TRBJ2-7|-
CASSYLGQAHSYEQYF
TGTGCCAGCAGTTACTTAGGACAGGCACACTCCTACGAGCAGTACTTC
>-|TRBV5-1|TRBJ2-1|-
CASSFRDSGGVGNEQFF
TGCGCCAGCAGCTTTCGGGACAGCGGGGGAGTTGGGAATGAGCAGTTCTTC
>-|TRBV5-1|TRBJ2-2|-
CASQANTGELFF
TGCGCCTCCCAGGCGAACACCGGGGAGCTGTTTTTT
>TRBD1|TRBV6-5|TRBJ1-2|few
CASSYGQARGRGYTF
TGTGCCAGCAGTTACGGACAGGCCCGTGGCAGGGGCTACACCTTC
>-|TRBV7-8|TRBJ1-6|-
CASSRPGNNSPLHF
TGTGCCAGCAGCCGCCCGGGGAATAATTCACCCCTCCACTTT
>-|TRBV10-3|TRBJ2-7|-
CAISERDIVTYEQYF
TGTGCCATCAGTGAAAGGGACATCGTTACCTACGAGCAGTACTTC
>-|TRBV5-6|TRBJ2-5|-
CASSRDIQETQYF
TGTGCCAGCAGCCGGGACATCCAAGAGACCCAGTACTTC
>TRBD1|TRBV5-1|TRBJ1-1|-
CASSWGQIDTEAFF
TGCGCCAGCAGCTGGGGACAGATTGACACTGAAGCTTTCTTT
>-|TRBV5-6|TRBJ2-7|-
CASSPGSSYEQYF
TGTGCCAGCAGCCCCGGGTCCTCCTACGAGCAGTACTTC
>-|TRBV5-6|TRBJ1-3|-
CASSSPRGSPGNTIYF
TGTGCCAGCAGCTCCCCACGAGGTAGTCCTGGAAACACCATATATTTT
>TRBD1|TRBV19|TRBJ1-6|once
CASSDRGLDSPLHF
TGTGCCAGTAGTGACAGGGGTCTGGATTCACCCCTCCACTTT
>-|TRBV5-5|TRBJ1-2|-
CASSFRGIYGYTF
TGTGCCAGCTCCTTCCGGGGAATCTATGGCTACACCTTC
>TRBD1|TRBV19|TRBJ1-6|-
CASSMTGESPLHF
TGTGCCAGTAGTATGACAGGGGAATCGCCCCTCCACTTT
>-|TRBV10-2|TRBJ1-3|-
CASSRQSGNTIYF
TGCGCCAGCAGCAGACAGTCAGGAAACACCATATATTTT
>-|TRBV6-1|TRBJ1-5|-
CASSAFSGEPQHF
TGTGCCAGCAGTGCCTTCTCAGGGGAGCCCCAGCATTTT
>TRBD1|TRBV7-2|TRBJ2-1|-
CASSTTGYEQFF
TGTGCCAGCAGCACGACAGGGTATGAGCAGTTCTTC
>TRBD1|TRBV5-4|TRBJ2-7|-
CASSWTGGGRIGEQYF
TGTGCCAGCAGCTGGACAGGGGGCGGTAGGATTGGCGAGCAGTACTTC
>TRBD1|TRBV5-1|TRBJ2-7|few
CASSFGTAPSTYEQYF
TGCGCCAGCAGCTTCGGGACAGCCCCTTCTACCTACGAGCAGTACTTC
>-|TRBV12-1|TRBJ1-2|-
CASSKQGNYGYTF
TGTGCCAGCAGCAAACAGGGTAACTATGGCTACACCTTC
>TRBD1|TRBV19|TRBJ2-7|-
CASRRQGNYEQYF
TGTGCCAGTAGACGACAGGGGAACTACGAGCAGTACTTC
>TRBD1|TRBV9|TRBJ1-3|-
CASSPTGFSGNTIYF
TGTGCCAGCAGTCCGACAGGGTTCTCTGGAAACACCATATATTTT
>TRBD1|TRBV10-3|TRBJ1-1|few
CAISEGTGGLNTEAFF
TGTGCCATCAGTGAGGGGACAGGGGGGCTGAACACTGAAGCTTTCTTT
>TRBD1|TRBV5-1|TRBJ2-5|-
CASSLPDRDQETQYF
TGCGCCAGCAGCTTGCCGGACAGGGACCAAGAGACCCAGTACTTC
>-|TRBV4-3|TRBJ1-6|-
CASSQVDFDSPLHF
TGCGCCAGCAGCCAAGTCGACTTTGATTCACCCCTCCACTTT
>-|TRBV7-9|TRBJ1-6|-
CASTPQGNSPLHF
TGTGCCAGCACTCCCCAGGGGAATTCACCCCTCCACTTT
>-|TRBV27|TRBJ1-2|once
CASSSPGGGYTF
TGTGCCAGCAGTTCCCCCGGCGGTGGCTACACCTTC
>-|TRBV10-3|TRBJ1-4|few
CAISTGGPNEKLFF
TGTGCCATCAGTACAGGAGGGCCTAATGAAAAACTGTTTTTT
>-|TRBV2|TRBJ1-2|-
CASSDRSGYTF
TGTGCCAGCAGTGACAGAAGTGGCTACACCTTC